The T cell receptor beta chain under discussion was sequenced for a study of cytomegalovirus exposure and HLA in healthy donors. Healthy bone marrow donors made up the donor group. Germline V gene data show CDR1 as MNHEY and CDR2 as SVGAGI. J lost 4 bases, V lost 5 bases, and 3 bases had no gene match. The CDR3 loop spans 13 amino acids. To note about this clone: Its antigen is undetermined.

The study's findings and limits: Altogether, 150 or so TCR beta chains were recorded as cytomegalovirus-associated.

The PCR made use of 60 Vbeta and 13 Jbeta primers. Measured with immunoSEQ multiplex PCR; TCRdb has only the in-frame clones, and not every one. The ten most abundant clones cover approximately 5.1% of a sample with about 62,000 clones. The source is a man aged 30 to 45 in good health and CMV-seropositive. The chain recombines TRBV6-5 with TRBJ1-1, with 8 bases lining up with TRBD1. The source material was PBMCs. The CDR3 loop is CASSEDRATEAFF. The CDR3 bases are TGTGCCAGCAGTGAGGACAGGGCCACTGAAGCTTTCTTT.